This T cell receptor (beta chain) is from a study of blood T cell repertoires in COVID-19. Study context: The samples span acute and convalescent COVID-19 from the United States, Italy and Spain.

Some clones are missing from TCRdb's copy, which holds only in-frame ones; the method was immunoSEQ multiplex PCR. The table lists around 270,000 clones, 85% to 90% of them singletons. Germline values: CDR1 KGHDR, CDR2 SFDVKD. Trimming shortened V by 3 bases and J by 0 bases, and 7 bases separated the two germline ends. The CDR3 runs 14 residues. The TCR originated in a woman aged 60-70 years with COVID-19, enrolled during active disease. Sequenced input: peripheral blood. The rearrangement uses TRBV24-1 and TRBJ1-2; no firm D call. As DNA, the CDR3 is TGTGCCACCAGTGATCCGGGTACTAACTATGGCTACACCTTC. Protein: CATSDPGTNYGYTF.